This TCR beta chain came from a study of draining lymph node invasion in breast cancer (dated by TCRdb to the early 2020s). The study in broad terms: Nodal metastasis was diagnosed by histology and cytokeratin immunohistochemistry and confirmed by EpCAM/CD45 flow cytometry. In a separate targeted assay, bulk TCR-beta CDR3 sequencing compared sorted memory regulatory T cells and memory conventional CD4 T cells across breast cancer tissues. Each patient contributed matched non-invaded and tumor-invaded tumor-draining lymph nodes plus the primary tumor, profiled for both Treg and Tconv subsets. The separate targeted TCR sequencing covered lymph nodes from five patients, with primary tumors sequenced for three of those patients.

A word on this clonotype: What antigen it recognizes has not been identified. No base qualities exist here, and no much larger clone lies one base off it.

The CDR3 goes from the cysteine to the phenylalanine over 13 residues. Just the 39-base CDR3 DNA is kept, in frame starting at base 1. V and J are truncated by 5 bases and 1 base respectively, leaving an intervening sequence of 8 bases. Broad study findings and their caveats: According to the targeted TCR-seq data, Tregs appeared to be more clonally expanded than Tconvs in every tissue, and both subsets had lower diversity in tumor than in lymph nodes. Detection of some of the top 100 tumor clones in both invaded and non-invaded nodes suggests recirculation between tumor and draining nodes. Data could not resolve whether Treg conversion occurred in a given organ or whether converted Tregs recirculated between nodes and tumor. TCRs shared between the Treg and Tconv subsets were regarded as suggesting, but not proving, a common clonal origin. Per tissue, roughly 12-22% of Treg TCRs were found to be shared with Tconvs, and this sharing was interpreted as suggesting peripheral Treg induction. Tracking of the top-100 tumor clones could be carried out in just a couple of patients.

Receptor amplification or capture employed bulk RNA-seq. Sequenced on an Illumina HiSeq 2500. The published analysis was carried out like this. In the separate targeted TCR-seq dataset, CDR3 sequences were extracted from raw reads and quantified using MiXCR version 2.1.5 with default parameters. The separate targeted TCR-seq dataset defined each TCR-beta clone by its combination of V gene, J gene and CDR3 sequence. The separate targeted TCR-seq dataset was filtered by first dropping clones with fewer than three counts and then keeping only the 90% most strongly expressed clones in each sample. In the separate targeted TCR-seq dataset, Treg-Tconv overlap was computed as shared clones divided by total Treg clones per tissue, times 100. TCRdb ran its own pipeline on the public reads, namely fastp trimming at Q25 and MiXCR clone calling, and kept in-frame beta chains. CDR3 protein duplicates are merged, each entry listing the most common genes and DNA. What appears here as the V and J calls and clone size reflects TCRdb's work, not the paper's. The sample includes some 3,400 distinct CDR3 sequences, with around three quarters observed a single time. The ten biggest clones cover less than 2% of the sample.

Memory conventional CD4 T cells were sorted as CD4+ CD45RA- CD25- cells. Tumor-draining lymph nodes were classified as non-invaded or invaded according to the absence or presence of metastatic tumor cells. Before staining and sorting, T cells were pre-enriched using a Miltenyi Pan T Cell isolation kit. Immunohistochemistry for estrogen receptor, progesterone receptor, HER2 and Ki-67 was used to characterize the primary tumors. Within a few hours after surgery, the fresh surgical tissue was processed by cutting it into small fragments. Tissue fragments were enzymatically digested with Liberase TL plus DNase for roughly 20 minutes and were then filtered through a 40-micrometer strainer. After DAPI live/dead staining, sorting was performed on a BD FACS Aria II with roughly 96-99% purity. Sorted cells were lysed in TCL buffer, and RNA was purified with a Norgen Single Cell RNA purification kit including DNase treatment.

This clonotype was obtained from a female donor with luminal breast cancer. Recombination linked TRBV12-3 or TRBV12-4 to TRBJ1-2; TRBD1 is perhaps the D gene, given 5 matching bases. Material: sorted memory CD4+ effector T cells from a lymph node. The cell subset or site label for this specimen denotes: CD45RA-negative sorted CD4+ T cells (memory Tconv or effector/memory Treg). The CDR3 has the sequence CASSPQVNYGYTF. The DNA sequence is given as TGTGCCAGCAGTCCACAGGTTAACTATGGCTACACCTTC.